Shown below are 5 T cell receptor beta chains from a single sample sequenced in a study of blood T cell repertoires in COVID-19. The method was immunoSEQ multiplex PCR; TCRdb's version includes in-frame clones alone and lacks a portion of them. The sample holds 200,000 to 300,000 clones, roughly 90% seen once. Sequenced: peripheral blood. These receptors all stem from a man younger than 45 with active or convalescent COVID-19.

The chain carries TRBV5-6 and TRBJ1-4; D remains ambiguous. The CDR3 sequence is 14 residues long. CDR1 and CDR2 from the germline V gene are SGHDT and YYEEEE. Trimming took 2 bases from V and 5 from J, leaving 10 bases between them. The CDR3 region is CASSFWQKNEKLFF. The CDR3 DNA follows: TGTGCCAGCAGCTTTTGGCAGAAGAATGAAAAACTGTTTTTT.

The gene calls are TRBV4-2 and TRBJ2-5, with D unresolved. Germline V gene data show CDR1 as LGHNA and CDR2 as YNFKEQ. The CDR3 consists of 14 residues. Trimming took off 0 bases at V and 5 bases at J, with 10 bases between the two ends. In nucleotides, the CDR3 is TGTGCCAGCAGCCAAGATGCCGCAGTCGAGACCCAGTACTTC. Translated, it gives CASSQDAAVETQYF.

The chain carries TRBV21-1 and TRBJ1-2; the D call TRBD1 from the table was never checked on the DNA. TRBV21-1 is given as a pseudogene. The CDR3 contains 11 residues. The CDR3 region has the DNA TGTGCCACCGCAGGGGATTATGGCTACACCTTC. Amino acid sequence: CATAGDYGYTF.

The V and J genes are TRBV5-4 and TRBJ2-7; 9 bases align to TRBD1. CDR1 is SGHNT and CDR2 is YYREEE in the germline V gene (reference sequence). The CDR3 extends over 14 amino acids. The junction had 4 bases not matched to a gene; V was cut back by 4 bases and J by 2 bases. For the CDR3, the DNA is TGTGCCAGCAGCCCGGGACAGGGTCCCTACGAGCAGTACTTC. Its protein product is CASSPGQGPYEQYF.

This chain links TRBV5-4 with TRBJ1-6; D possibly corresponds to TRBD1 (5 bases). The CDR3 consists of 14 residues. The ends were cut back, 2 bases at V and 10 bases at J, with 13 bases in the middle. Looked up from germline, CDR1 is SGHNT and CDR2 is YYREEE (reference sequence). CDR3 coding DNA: TGTGCCAGCAGCTTTGGAGGGGCCAGGTCACCCCTCCACTTT. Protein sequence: CASSFGGARSPLHF.